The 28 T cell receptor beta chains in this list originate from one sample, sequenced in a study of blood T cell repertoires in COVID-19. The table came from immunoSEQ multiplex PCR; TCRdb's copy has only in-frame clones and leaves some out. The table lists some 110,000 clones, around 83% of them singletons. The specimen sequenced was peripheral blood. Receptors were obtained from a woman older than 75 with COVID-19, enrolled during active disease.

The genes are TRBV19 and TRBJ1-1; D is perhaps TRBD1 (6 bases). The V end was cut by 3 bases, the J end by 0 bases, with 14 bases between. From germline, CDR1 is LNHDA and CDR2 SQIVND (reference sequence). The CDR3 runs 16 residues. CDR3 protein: CASSMRSGALNTEAFF. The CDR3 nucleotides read TGTGCCAGTAGTATGCGGTCAGGGGCTTTGAACACTGAAGCTTTCTTT.

CDR3 DNA sequence: TGCGCCAGCAGCCAAGAATTGGGCAGGGGGACGGGAAACACCATATATTTT. This sequence encodes CASSQELGRGTGNTIYF. The chain has TRBV4-3 and TRBJ1-3; 7 positions agree with TRBD1. The V segment lost 0 bases and the J segment 4 bases; nucleotides outside the gene matches: 9. CDR1 LGHNA and CDR2 YSLEER come from the germline V gene. This CDR3 region has 17 residues.

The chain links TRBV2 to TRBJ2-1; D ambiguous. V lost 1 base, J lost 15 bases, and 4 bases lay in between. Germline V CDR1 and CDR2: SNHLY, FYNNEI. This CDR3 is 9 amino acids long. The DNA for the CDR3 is TGTGCCAGCAGTGAAGGTCGGTTCTTC. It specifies CASSEGRFF.

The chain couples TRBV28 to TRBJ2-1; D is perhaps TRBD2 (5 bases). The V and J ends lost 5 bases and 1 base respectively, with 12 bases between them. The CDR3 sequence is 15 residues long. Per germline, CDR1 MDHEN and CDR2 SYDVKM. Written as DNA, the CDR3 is TGTGCCAGCAGTACTGGCAGAGGGTCCTACAATGAGCAGTTCTTC. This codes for CASSTGRGSYNEQFF.

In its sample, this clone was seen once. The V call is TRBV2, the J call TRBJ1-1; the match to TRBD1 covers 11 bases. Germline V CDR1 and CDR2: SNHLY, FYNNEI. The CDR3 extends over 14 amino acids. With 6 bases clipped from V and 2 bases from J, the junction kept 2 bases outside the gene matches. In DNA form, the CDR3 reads TGTGCCAGCAGAGGGACAGGGGGAAACACTGAAGCTTTCTTT. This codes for CASRGTGGNTEAFF.

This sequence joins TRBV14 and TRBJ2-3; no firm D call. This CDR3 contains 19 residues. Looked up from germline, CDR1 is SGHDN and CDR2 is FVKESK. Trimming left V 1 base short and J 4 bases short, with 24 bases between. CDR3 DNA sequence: TGTGCCAGCAGCCAAGGGAGCACCCTGGCACAAATCGTCGCAGATACGCAGTATTTT. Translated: CASSQGSTLAQIVADTQYF.

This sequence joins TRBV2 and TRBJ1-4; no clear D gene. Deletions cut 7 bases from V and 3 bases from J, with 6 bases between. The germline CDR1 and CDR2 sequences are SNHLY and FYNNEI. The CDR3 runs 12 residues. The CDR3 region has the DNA TGTGCCAGCAATCGTGCTAATGAAAAACTGTTTTTT. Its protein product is CASNRANEKLFF.

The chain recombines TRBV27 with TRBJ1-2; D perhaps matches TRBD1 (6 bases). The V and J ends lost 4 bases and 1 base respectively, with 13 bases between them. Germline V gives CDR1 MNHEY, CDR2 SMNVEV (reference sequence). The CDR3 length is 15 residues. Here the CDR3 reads CASSSTTGGNYGYTF. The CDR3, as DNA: TGTGCCAGCAGTTCAACGACAGGTGGTAACTATGGCTACACCTTC.

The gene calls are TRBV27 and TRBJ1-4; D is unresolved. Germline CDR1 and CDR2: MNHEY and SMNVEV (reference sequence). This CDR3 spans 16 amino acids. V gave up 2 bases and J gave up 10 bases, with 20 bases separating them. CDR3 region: CASSLNPNSPTVKLFF. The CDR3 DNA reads TGTGCCAGCAGTTTAAACCCCAACAGCCCGACCGTAAAACTGTTTTTT.

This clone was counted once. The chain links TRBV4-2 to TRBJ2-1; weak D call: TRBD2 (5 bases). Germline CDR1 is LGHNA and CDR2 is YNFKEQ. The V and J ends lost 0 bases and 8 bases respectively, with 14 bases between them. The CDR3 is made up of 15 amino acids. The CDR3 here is CASSQDVLVHYEQFF. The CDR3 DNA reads TGTGCCAGCAGCCAAGATGTACTAGTCCATTATGAGCAGTTCTTC.

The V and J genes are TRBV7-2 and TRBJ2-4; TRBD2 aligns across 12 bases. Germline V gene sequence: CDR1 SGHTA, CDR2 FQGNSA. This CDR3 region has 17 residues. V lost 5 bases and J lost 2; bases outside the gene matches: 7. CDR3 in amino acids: CASSDGLAGHSKNIQYF. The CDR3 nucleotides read TGTGCCAGCAGCGACGGACTAGCGGGACACTCCAAAAACATTCAGTACTTC.

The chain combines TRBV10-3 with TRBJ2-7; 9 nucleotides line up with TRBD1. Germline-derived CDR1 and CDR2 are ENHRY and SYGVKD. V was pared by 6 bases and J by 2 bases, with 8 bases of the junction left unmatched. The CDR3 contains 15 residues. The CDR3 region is CAISSGTGTTYEQYF. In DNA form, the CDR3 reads TGTGCCATCAGCTCCGGGACAGGGACTACCTACGAGCAGTACTTC.

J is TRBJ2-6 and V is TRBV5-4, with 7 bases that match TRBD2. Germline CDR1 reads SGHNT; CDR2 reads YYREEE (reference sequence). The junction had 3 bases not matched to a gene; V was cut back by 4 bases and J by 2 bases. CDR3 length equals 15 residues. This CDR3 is CASSGGRAGANVLTF. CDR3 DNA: TGTGCCAGCAGCGGAGGGAGGGCTGGGGCCAACGTCCTGACTTTC.

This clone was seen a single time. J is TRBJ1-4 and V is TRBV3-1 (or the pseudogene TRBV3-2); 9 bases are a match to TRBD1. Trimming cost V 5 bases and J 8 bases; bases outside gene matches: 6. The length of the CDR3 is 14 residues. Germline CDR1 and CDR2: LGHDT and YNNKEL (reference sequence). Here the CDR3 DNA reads TGTGCCAGCAGCTACGACAGGGGGGGAGAAAAACTGTTTTTT. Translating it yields CASSYDRGGEKLFF.

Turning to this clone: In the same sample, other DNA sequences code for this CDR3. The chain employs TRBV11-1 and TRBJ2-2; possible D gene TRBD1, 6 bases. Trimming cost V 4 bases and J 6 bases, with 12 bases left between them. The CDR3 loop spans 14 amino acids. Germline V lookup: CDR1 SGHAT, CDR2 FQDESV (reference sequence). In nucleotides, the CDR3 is TGTGCCAGCAGCTACAGGGAGTCGGCCGGGGAGCTGTTTTTT. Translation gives CASSYRESAGELFF.

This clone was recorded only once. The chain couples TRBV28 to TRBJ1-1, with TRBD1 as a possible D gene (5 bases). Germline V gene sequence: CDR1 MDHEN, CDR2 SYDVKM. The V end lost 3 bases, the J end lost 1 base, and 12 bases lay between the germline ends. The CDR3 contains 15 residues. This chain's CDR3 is CASSFRDFQNTEAFF. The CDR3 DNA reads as TGTGCCAGCAGTTTCCGGGACTTTCAGAACACTGAAGCTTTCTTT. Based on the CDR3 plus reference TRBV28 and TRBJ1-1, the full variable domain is DVKVTQSSRYLVKRTGEKVFLECVQDMDHENMFWYRQDPGLGLRLIYFSYDVKMKEKGDIPEGYSVSREKKERFSLILESASTNQTSMYLCASSFRDFQNTEAFFGQGTRLTVV.

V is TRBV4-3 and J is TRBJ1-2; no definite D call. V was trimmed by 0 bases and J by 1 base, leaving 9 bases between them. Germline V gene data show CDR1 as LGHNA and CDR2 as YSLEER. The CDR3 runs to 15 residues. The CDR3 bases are TGCGCCAGCAGCCAAGATCCCCAGATTAACTATGGCTACACCTTC. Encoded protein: CASSQDPQINYGYTF.

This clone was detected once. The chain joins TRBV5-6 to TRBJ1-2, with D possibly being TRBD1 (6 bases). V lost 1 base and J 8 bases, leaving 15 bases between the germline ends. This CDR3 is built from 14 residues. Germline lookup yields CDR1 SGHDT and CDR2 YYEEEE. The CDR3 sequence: CASSLKGQPLGYTF. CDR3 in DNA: TGTGCCAGCAGCTTGAAAGGACAGCCGTTAGGCTACACCTTC.

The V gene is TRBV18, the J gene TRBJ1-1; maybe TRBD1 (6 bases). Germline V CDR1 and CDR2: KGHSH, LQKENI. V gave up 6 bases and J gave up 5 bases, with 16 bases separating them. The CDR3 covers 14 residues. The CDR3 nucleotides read TGTGCCAGCTCCCGGAACAGGGATATGACTGAAGCTTTCTTT. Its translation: CASSRNRDMTEAFF.

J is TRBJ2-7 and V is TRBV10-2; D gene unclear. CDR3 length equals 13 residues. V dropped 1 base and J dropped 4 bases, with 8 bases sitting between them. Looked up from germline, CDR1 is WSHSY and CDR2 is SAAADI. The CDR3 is CASSELVQYEQYF. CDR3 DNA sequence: TGCGCCAGCAGTGAGTTGGTTCAGTACGAGCAGTACTTC.

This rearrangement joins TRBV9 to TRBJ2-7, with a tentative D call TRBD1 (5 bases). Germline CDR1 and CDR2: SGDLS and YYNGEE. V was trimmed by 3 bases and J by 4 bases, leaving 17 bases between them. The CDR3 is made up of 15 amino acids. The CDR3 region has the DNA TGTGCCAGCAGCGCTATAGGGGAACTCATGTACGAGCAGTACTTC. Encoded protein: CASSAIGELMYEQYF.

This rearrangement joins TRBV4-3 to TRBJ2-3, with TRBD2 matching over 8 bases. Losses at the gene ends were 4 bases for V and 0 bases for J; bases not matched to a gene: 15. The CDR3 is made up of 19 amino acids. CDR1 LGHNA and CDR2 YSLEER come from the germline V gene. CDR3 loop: CASSPSDTRLARSTDTQYF. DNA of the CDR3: TGCGCCAGCAGCCCATCCGATACTAGACTAGCGCGCAGCACAGATACGCAGTATTTT.

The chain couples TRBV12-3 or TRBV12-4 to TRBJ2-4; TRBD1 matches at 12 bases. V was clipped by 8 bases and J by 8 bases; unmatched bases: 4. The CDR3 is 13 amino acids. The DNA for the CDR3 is TGTGCCAGCGGGGGACAGGGGGCTGACATTCAGTACTTC. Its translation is CASGGQGADIQYF.

The CDR3 bases are TGTGCCAGCAGCCAACAGGCGGGAGTTAGTGAGCAGTTCTTC. Protein: CASSQQAGVSEQFF. The chain carries TRBV2 and TRBJ2-1, with 7 nucleotides matching TRBD2. Germline V CDR1 and CDR2: SNHLY, FYNNEI. CDR3 length: 14 residues. J lost 9 bases, V lost 6 bases, and 11 bases had no gene match.

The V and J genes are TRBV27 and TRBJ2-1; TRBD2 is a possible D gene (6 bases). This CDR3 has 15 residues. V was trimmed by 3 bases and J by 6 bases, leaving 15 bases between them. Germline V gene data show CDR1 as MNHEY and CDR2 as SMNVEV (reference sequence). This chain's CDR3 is CASSFLTGVGNEQFF. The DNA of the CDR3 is TGTGCCAGCAGTTTCCTTACGGGAGTAGGCAATGAGCAGTTCTTC.

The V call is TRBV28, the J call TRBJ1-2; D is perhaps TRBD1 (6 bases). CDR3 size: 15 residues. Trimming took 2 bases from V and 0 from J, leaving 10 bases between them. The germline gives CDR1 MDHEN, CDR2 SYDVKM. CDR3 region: CASSLGTKANYGYTF. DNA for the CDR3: TGTGCCAGCAGTTTAGGGACAAAAGCTAACTATGGCTACACCTTC.

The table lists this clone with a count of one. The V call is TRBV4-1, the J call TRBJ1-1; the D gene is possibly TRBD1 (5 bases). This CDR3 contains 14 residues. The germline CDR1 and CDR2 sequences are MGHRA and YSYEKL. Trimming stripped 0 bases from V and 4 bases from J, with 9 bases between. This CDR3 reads CASSQEIGGTEAFF. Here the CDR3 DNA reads TGCGCCAGCAGCCAAGAGATCGGGGGCACTGAAGCTTTCTTT.

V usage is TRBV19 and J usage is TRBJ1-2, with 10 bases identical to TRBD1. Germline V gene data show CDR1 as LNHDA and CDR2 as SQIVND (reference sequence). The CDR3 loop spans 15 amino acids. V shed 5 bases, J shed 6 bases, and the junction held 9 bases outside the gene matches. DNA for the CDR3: TGTGCCAGTAGTCCATGGACAGGGGGGAGAGATGGCTACACCTTC. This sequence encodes CASSPWTGGRDGYTF. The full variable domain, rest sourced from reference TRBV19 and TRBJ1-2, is DGGITQSPKYLFRKEGQNVTLSCEQNLNHDAMYWYRQDPGQGLRLIYYSQIVNDFQKGDIAEGYSVSREKKESFPLTVTSAQKNPTAFYLCASSPWTGGRDGYTFGSGTRLTVV.